These 20 T cell receptor beta chains share one sample of origin, sequenced in a study of control samples from healthy donors and cancer patients. Data came from immunoSEQ multiplex PCR; TCRdb stores just in-frame clones and leaves some out. The data show 8,500 to 11,000 clones, with roughly 90% seen just once and roughly 20% held by the top ten. The specimen was PBMCs. The receptor set was obtained from a man in his sixties with colorectal cancer.

The CDR3 region is CASSLGQGTGELFF. The CDR3 DNA sequence: TGCGCCAGCAGCTTGGGGCAGGGGACCGGGGAGCTGTTTTTT. V usage is TRBV5-1 and J usage is TRBJ2-2; a weak D match, TRBD1 (6 bases). Germline V gives CDR1 SGHRS, CDR2 YFSETQ. Trimming pared 0 bases from V and 5 bases from J, leaving 8 bases between. The CDR3 loop spans 14 amino acids.

With respect to this clone: The junction and the germline gene differ at one end; a read error may be behind it. V and J are TRBV7-8 and TRBJ2-5, with a possible D match to TRBD2 (6 bases). CDR1 is SGHVS, CDR2 FQNEAQ, per germline. The CDR3 extends over 14 amino acids. CDR3: CASSSTDYPEAQYF. In nucleotides, the CDR3 is TGTGCCAGCAGCTCCACGGACTACCCAGAGGCCCAGTACTTC.

The rearrangement joins TRBV13 to TRBJ1-1; D ambiguous. The germline gives CDR1 PRHDT, CDR2 FYEKMQ (reference sequence). The CDR3 totals 15 residues. Trimming pared 5 bases from V and 1 base from J, leaving 14 bases between. CDR3 nucleotide sequence: TGTGCCAGCAGCAAGGACCTACAGTCGAACACTGAAGCTTTCTTT. This sequence encodes CASSKDLQSNTEAFF.

The chain has TRBV30 and TRBJ2-3, with TRBD1 as a possible D gene (6 bases). CDR1 is GTSNPN and CDR2 is SVGIG in the germline V gene (reference sequence). The CDR3 runs 15 residues. Trimming took off 2 bases at V and 4 bases at J, with 16 bases between the two ends. The CDR3 protein is CAWSSTGTTADTQYF. For the CDR3, the DNA is TGTGCCTGGAGTTCTACCGGGACAACCGCAGATACGCAGTATTTT.

As DNA, the CDR3 is TGTGCCAGCAGTTCACCGGGACAAACCACAGATACGCAGTATTTT. Its translation is CASSSPGQTTDTQYF. The rearrangement uses TRBV6-2 or TRBV6-3 and TRBJ2-3; possibly TRBD1 for D (6 bases). This CDR3 region has 15 residues. V lost 4 bases, J lost 2 bases, and 13 bases lay in between. From germline, CDR1 is MNHEY and CDR2 SVGEGT.

The chain recombines TRBV19 with TRBJ1-1, with TRBD1 as a possible D gene (5 bases). CDR3 length equals 14 residues. The germline gives CDR1 LNHDA, CDR2 SQIVND (reference sequence). The V gene lost 3 bases and the J gene lost 4 bases, with 12 bases spanning the gap. The CDR3 here is CASSIGGGGTEAFF. Written as DNA, the CDR3 is TGTGCCAGTAGTATCGGGGGTGGTGGCACTGAAGCTTTCTTT.

The chain joins TRBV2 to TRBJ1-2; no firm D call. Germline CDR1 is SNHLY and CDR2 is FYNNEI. This CDR3 comprises 14 residues. V was cut by 6 bases and J by 1 base, with 12 bases left in between. For the CDR3, the DNA is TGTGCCAGCAGCCCCAGCCCCGGTAACTATGGCTACACCTTC. Residues: CASSPSPGNYGYTF.

This chain links TRBV12-3 or TRBV12-4 with TRBJ1-1; perhaps TRBD1 as D (5 bases). Trimming took 6 bases from V and 4 from J, leaving 12 bases between them. This CDR3 spans 13 amino acids. CDR3 residues: CASRKGETTEAFF. CDR3 DNA: TGTGCCAGCAGGAAAGGGGAGACCACTGAAGCTTTCTTT.

J is TRBJ1-5 and V is TRBV20-1; 9 bases agree with TRBD1. Germline V gives CDR1 DFQATT, CDR2 SNEGSKA (reference sequence). This CDR3 has 16 residues. V was clipped by 6 bases and J by 2 bases; unmatched bases: 11. The CDR3 here is CSASTQGAAGNQPQHF. The DNA of the CDR3 is TGCAGTGCGAGTACACAGGGGGCAGCGGGCAATCAGCCCCAGCATTTT.

V usage is TRBV30 and J usage is TRBJ2-1, with D perhaps matching TRBD1 (5 bases). Germline V CDR1 and CDR2: GTSNPN, SVGIG (reference sequence). The CDR3 totals 12 residues. Trimming pared 2 bases from V and 6 bases from J, leaving 8 bases between. As DNA, the CDR3 is TGTGCCTGGAGTTTGCAGGGCAATGAGCAGTTCTTC. The encoded protein is CAWSLQGNEQFF.

The chain has TRBV19 and TRBJ2-1; a possible D gene is TRBD2 (7 bases). CDR3 length equals 15 residues. The V gene lost 3 bases and the J gene lost 4 bases, with 13 bases spanning the gap. In germline, CDR1 is LNHDA, CDR2 SQIVND (reference sequence). CDR3 in amino acids: CASSMTGGPYNEQFF. CDR3 sequence (DNA): TGTGCCAGTAGTATGACGGGGGGCCCGTACAATGAGCAGTTCTTC. The full variable domain, in which reference TRBV19 and TRBJ2-1 provide the parts outside the CDR3, is DGGITQSPKYLFRKEGQNVTLSCEQNLNHDAMYWYRQDPGQGLRLIYYSQIVNDFQKGDIAEGYSVSREKKESFPLTVTSAQKNPTAFYLCASSMTGGPYNEQFFGPGTRLTVL.

The chain joins TRBV15 to TRBJ2-5; perhaps TRBD2 as D (5 bases). Germline lookup yields CDR1 LNHNV and CDR2 YYDKDF (reference sequence). Between the trimmed V and J ends, which lost 0 bases and 2 bases, there was a span of 10 bases. CDR3 size: 15 residues. CDR3 nucleotides: TGTGCCACCAGCAGAGATTACGGGATACAAGAGACCCAGTACTTC. It codes for CATSRDYGIQETQYF.

This clone was counted once. This chain links TRBV7-3 with TRBJ2-6, with a tentative D call TRBD2 (6 bases). The germline V and J ends were trimmed by 2 bases and 2 bases, with 13 bases remaining between them. This CDR3 has 17 residues. The germline gives CDR1 SGHTA, CDR2 FQGTGA. The CDR3 spells CASSLSPGGTGANVLTF. The CDR3 DNA follows: TGTGCCAGCAGCTTATCCCCTGGCGGGACTGGGGCCAACGTCCTGACTTTC.

This rearrangement joins TRBV7-2 to TRBJ2-3; maybe TRBD1 (5 bases). Germline V gives CDR1 SGHTA, CDR2 FQGNSA. Trimming left V 5 bases short and J 1 base short, with 25 bases between. The CDR3 has 19 amino acids. The DNA for the CDR3 is TGTGCCAGCAGCCCCAGGGCTGTAGGACCGGGCCCTGGCACAGATACGCAGTATTTT. Amino acid sequence: CASSPRAVGPGPGTDTQYF.

This clone came up once. This rearrangement joins TRBV5-6 to TRBJ1-3; D gene ambiguous. The CDR3 spans 13 residues. From germline, CDR1 is SGHDT and CDR2 YYEEEE. The V gene lost 2 bases and the J gene lost 3 bases, with 6 bases spanning the gap. The CDR3 here is CASSFRSGNTIYF. The CDR3 DNA reads TGTGCCAGCAGCTTTCGAAGTGGAAACACCATATATTTT.

The gene calls are TRBV6-5 and TRBJ2-7; no clear D. Trimming pared 0 bases from V and 3 bases from J, leaving 9 bases between. The CDR3 covers 14 residues. Germline values: CDR1 MNHEY, CDR2 SVGAGI. CDR3 nucleotides: TGTGCCAGCAGTTACTCTCCCGATATCTACGAGCAGTACTTC. Its protein product is CASSYSPDIYEQYF.

The chain is built from TRBV6-2 or TRBV6-3 and TRBJ2-3; no clear D gene. CDR3 length: 14 amino acids. Germline loops: CDR1 MNHEY, CDR2 SVGEGT. V was clipped by 0 bases and J by 2 bases, with 6 bases between them. This chain's CDR3 is CASSYSRATDTQYF. The CDR3 DNA sequence: TGTGCCAGCAGTTACTCGCGCGCCACAGATACGCAGTATTTT.

The chain carries TRBV28 and TRBJ2-3; D is undetermined. Trimming removed 2 bases from V and 4 bases from J, with 10 bases in between. In germline, CDR1 is MDHEN, CDR2 SYDVKM. The CDR3 length is 14 residues. The CDR3 here is CASSLPQPPDTQYF. The CDR3 bases are TGTGCCAGCAGTTTACCACAGCCCCCAGATACGCAGTATTTT.

The chain uses TRBV6-2 or TRBV6-3 and TRBJ1-1, with 8 bases aligning to TRBD1. The V and J ends lost 2 bases and 4 bases, in that order; junction bases with no gene match: 6. The CDR3 length is 15 residues. CDR1 MNHEY and CDR2 SVGEGT come from the germline V gene. As DNA, the CDR3 is TGTGCCAGCAGTTACCACCAGACAGGGGTCACTGAAGCTTTCTTT. Translating it yields CASSYHQTGVTEAFF.

The V call is TRBV5-6, the J call TRBJ1-1; D not resolved. Trimming took 2 bases from V and 4 from J, leaving 21 bases between them. The germline CDR1 and CDR2 sequences are SGHDT and YYEEEE. The CDR3 contains 17 residues. DNA of the CDR3: TGTGCCAGCAGCTTAGGTTTCCGATACAATGTTCGCACTGAAGCTTTCTTT. Protein sequence: CASSLGFRYNVRTEAFF.